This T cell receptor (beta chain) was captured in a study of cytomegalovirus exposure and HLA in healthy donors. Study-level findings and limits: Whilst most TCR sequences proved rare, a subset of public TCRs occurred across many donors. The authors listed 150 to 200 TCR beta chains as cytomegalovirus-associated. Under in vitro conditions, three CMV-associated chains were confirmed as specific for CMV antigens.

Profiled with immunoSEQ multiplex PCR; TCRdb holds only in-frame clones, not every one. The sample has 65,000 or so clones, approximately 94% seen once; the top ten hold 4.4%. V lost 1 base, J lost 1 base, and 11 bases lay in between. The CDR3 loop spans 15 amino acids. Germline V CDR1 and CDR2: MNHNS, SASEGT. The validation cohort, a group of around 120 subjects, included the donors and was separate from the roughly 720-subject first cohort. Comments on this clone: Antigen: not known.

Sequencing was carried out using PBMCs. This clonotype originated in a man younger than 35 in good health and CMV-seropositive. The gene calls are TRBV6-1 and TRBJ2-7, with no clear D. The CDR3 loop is CASSEDQVPSYEQYF. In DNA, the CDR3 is TGTGCCAGCAGTGAAGACCAGGTTCCATCCTACGAGCAGTACTTC.